This T cell receptor beta chain was identified during a study of T-cell memory formation after mild COVID-19 (dated by TCRdb to the early 2020s). About the full investigation: Most TCR sequence clusters were specific to one of the two donors. The cohort comprised two young, previously healthy adult volunteers, one female and one male. Longitudinal TCRalpha and TCRbeta repertoire sequencing tracked T-cell clones expanding and contracting after mild COVID-19 in a couple of donors. General conclusions and limits of the study: SARS-CoV-2 specificity of the second-wave clones peaking on day 37 was not confirmed. Some responding clones were found in pre-infection memory, which suggests that pre-existing cross-reactive memory T cells took part in the SARS-CoV-2 response. The study covered only a couple of mild cases, and larger cohorts including severe cases with pre-infection samples were considered necessary. Clones contracting from day 15 to 85 had balanced CD4/CD8 phenotypes, while a second wave expanding from day 15 to 37 was biased towards CD4+. Contracting CD4+ clones appeared mostly in the CM and EM memory subsets, whereas CD8+ clones were enriched in EMRA.

PBMCs were isolated by Ficoll-Paque density gradient centrifugation. Sequencing was carried out with an Illumina NovaSeq 6000. TCRalpha and TCRbeta cDNA libraries were constructed by 5'RACE with constant-segment primers, with sample barcodes and unique molecular identifiers being introduced. Trizol reagent was used to extract RNA from every sample. Amplification of the libraries took two PCR steps, and the second step added a second sample barcode plus Illumina TruSeq adapters. Sequencing of the libraries was done on an Illumina NovaSeq, producing 2 x 150 bp paired-end reads. The published analysis was carried out like this. Reads were demultiplexed and collapsed into UMI-guided consensus sequences with migec v1.2.7. With mixcr v2.1.11, UMI consensuses were aligned to TRA and TRB V and J templates and assembled into clonotypes. A clonotype was counted as expanded or contracted only if both edgeR and NoisET called the change significant, with noise models trained on biological replicates. For edgeR calls, the cutoffs were a false discovery rate-adjusted p below 0.01 and a log2 fold-change threshold of 1. As an exploratory analysis of dynamics, PCA with hierarchical clustering was applied to max-normalized trajectories of the 1000 most abundant clonotypes. Separately sequenced CD4+ and CD8+ repertoires were used to assign a CD4 or CD8 phenotype to each responding clone. TCRdb reran the public reads through fastp at Q25 and MiXCR, keeping productive beta chains. Each entry is one CDR3 protein sequence, shown with its most common DNA and genes. TCRdb, not the authors, supplied the V and J calls. The sample has fewer than 250,000 distinct CDR3 sequences on record, roughly 10% of them singletons. Approximately 3% of the sample is in the top ten clones.

Concerning this clonotype itself: The specificity of this receptor is unknown. No per-base quality is available; no much larger clone lies one base away.

The sequencing input was PBMCs or a T cell subset sorted from them (not recorded which). This receptor was obtained from a man aged 18 to 30 who had mild COVID-19 (a few samples of this study predate the infection). The sample titles of this study are shuffled in the database, so cell type and time point are left out; the donor was told from shared clones.

The CDR3 is CASSVTSGASYEQYF. The nucleotide sequence is given as TGCGCCAGCTCCGTGACTAGCGGGGCCTCCTACGAGCAGTACTTC. The chain uses TRBV5-1 and TRBJ2-7; the central 11 bases match TRBD2. CDR3 length: 15 amino acids, cysteine to phenylalanine. The CDR3 DNA has 45 bases and is translated from base 1. The germline V gene supplies CDR1 SGHRS and CDR2 YFSETQ. Trimming takes 7 bases off V and 0 bases off J; junction bases not matched to a gene: 6.